Below are 29 T cell receptor beta chains sequenced from a single sample in a study of beta chain features in type 1 diabetes. Study-wide results and limits: All four CD4+ subsets from Type 1 diabetes patients carried moderately but significantly shorter TCRB CDR3s.

The whole isolated RNA underwent reverse transcription, so sequencing captured expressed TCRB transcripts. The assay was immunoSEQ multiplex PCR, and TCRdb's table has in-frame clones only and misses some. The sample includes 600,000 to 700,000 clones, 13% of them seen just once. What these receptors recognize is not known. Sequencing was carried out using naive CD4+ T cells from blood. The receptor set was obtained from a man aged 18 to 30 with type 1 diabetes.

This clone has a handful of counts. Within the sample, other DNA sequences also encode this same CDR3. The J gene is TRBJ1-2, the V gene TRBV7-2; unclear D gene. Trimming left V 3 bases short and J 8 bases short, with 7 bases between. This CDR3 has 11 amino acids. The germline V gene encodes CDR1 SGHTA and CDR2 FQGNSA. CDR3 nucleotides: TGTGCCAGCAGCTTGGGAGGCGGCTACACCTTC. Its protein is CASSLGGGYTF.

The chain links TRBV5-1 to TRBJ2-3, with unresolved D. The V end was cut by 0 bases, the J end by 4 bases, with 12 bases between. Germline-derived CDR1 and CDR2 are SGHRS and YFSETQ. The CDR3 is 15 residues long. Here the CDR3 reads CASSLVWVPADTQYF. CDR3 sequence (DNA): TGCGCCAGCAGCTTGGTATGGGTGCCGGCAGATACGCAGTATTTT.

This clone was observed a handful of times. The V and J genes are TRBV23-1 and TRBJ1-5; a possible D gene is TRBD1 (6 bases). TRBV23-1 carries the ORF label, with uncertain function. Deletions cut 7 bases from V and 7 bases from J, with 8 bases between. This CDR3 has 11 amino acids. The CDR3 reads CASKGGQPQHF. The CDR3 DNA is TGCGCCAGCAAGGGGGGGCAGCCCCAGCATTTT.

This clone occurred a few times. The rearrangement links TRBV5-1 to TRBJ2-5, with a weak D call TRBD1 (7 bases). This CDR3 is 14 amino acids long. Germline CDR1 is SGHRS and CDR2 is YFSETQ. Trimming stripped 3 bases from V and 1 base from J, with 10 bases between. DNA for the CDR3: TGCGCCAGCAGCTCCCAGGGGGGCCAAGAGACCCAGTACTTC. Translated: CASSSQGGQETQYF.

The V call is TRBV19, the J call TRBJ1-1; D is ambiguous. V was shortened by 2 bases and J by 11 bases, with 18 bases between the two germline ends. This CDR3 has 14 residues. The V gene's germline CDR1 is LNHDA and CDR2 SQIVND (reference sequence). The CDR3 coding sequence is TGTGCCAGTAGTATATCGGCTGTAAACAAAAAGGCTTTCTTT. Translation: CASSISAVNKKAFF.

The V call is TRBV30, the J call TRBJ1-1; D is uncertain. V dropped 4 bases and J dropped 6 bases, with 18 bases sitting between them. In germline, CDR1 is GTSNPN, CDR2 SVGIG (reference sequence). This CDR3 has 14 residues. This CDR3 is CAWNSEGRKAEAFF. The CDR3 DNA reads as TGTGCCTGGAATTCAGAGGGTCGGAAGGCTGAAGCTTTCTTT.

The genes are TRBV29-1 and TRBJ1-2, with TRBD1 as a possible D gene (6 bases). The CDR3 loop spans 14 amino acids. Germline lookup yields CDR1 SQVTM and CDR2 ANQGSEA. V lost 3 bases and J lost 0, with 11 bases in between. CDR3 amino acids: CSVDAGATNYGYTF. CDR3 nucleotide sequence: TGCAGCGTTGATGCGGGGGCAACTAACTATGGCTACACCTTC.

In this sample, this clone turned up many times. The rearrangement joins TRBV4-1 to TRBJ2-4, with D hard to call. V lost 0 bases to trimming and J lost 9 bases, with 12 bases between them. The CDR3 loop spans 14 amino acids. CDR1 and CDR2 from the germline V gene are MGHRA and YSYEKL. CDR3 protein: CASSQEETYSIQYF. CDR3 sequence (DNA): TGCGCCAGCAGCCAAGAGGAGACGTATTCCATTCAGTACTTC.

In its sample, this clone was seen a few times. The chain combines TRBV7-2 with TRBJ1-5, with D tentatively TRBD1 (6 bases). Germline V CDR1 and CDR2: SGHTA, FQGNSA. This CDR3 is built from 15 residues. V was trimmed by 0 bases and J by 1 base, leaving 7 bases between them. The CDR3 bases are TGTGCCAGCAGCTTAGCAACAGGGAGCAATCAGCCCCAGCATTTT. This translates into CASSLATGSNQPQHF.

The J gene is TRBJ1-5, the V gene TRBV19; 7 bases line up with TRBD1. CDR1 and CDR2 from the germline V gene are LNHDA and SQIVND (reference sequence). This CDR3 spans 13 amino acids. Germline trimming cut 6 bases from V and 4 bases from J; bases unmatched to any gene: 3. CDR3 in amino acids: CASSRGQNQPQHF. CDR3 sequence (DNA): TGTGCCAGTAGCCGGGGACAGAATCAGCCCCAGCATTTT.

This clone came up a few times. The chain employs TRBV6-5 and TRBJ2-2, with D perhaps matching TRBD1 (6 bases). The CDR3 extends over 15 amino acids. Trimming took off 0 bases at V and 2 bases at J, with 7 bases between the two ends. Germline CDR1 MNHEY, CDR2 SVGAGI. This CDR3 reads CASSYSRGNTGELFF. The CDR3 DNA sequence: TGTGCCAGCAGTTACTCCAGGGGAAACACCGGGGAGCTGTTTTTT.

A few counts support this clone. The chain recombines TRBV25-1 with TRBJ1-2; D gene uncertain. This CDR3 spans 13 amino acids. Germline V gene lookup returns CDR1 MGHDK and CDR2 SYGVNS. V lost 0 bases to trimming and J lost 6 bases, with 8 bases between them. For the CDR3, the DNA is TGTGCCAGCAGTGAATACCGTCGGGATGGCTACACCTTC. Protein: CASSEYRRDGYTF.

This clone has just a few counts. The V call is TRBV4-1, the J call TRBJ1-2; 7 bases are shared with TRBD1. The CDR3 length is 15 residues. The germline V gene has CDR1 MGHRA and CDR2 YSYEKL. V lost 4 bases and J lost 2; bases outside the gene matches: 7. CDR3 sequence reads: CASSPPDRDNYGYTF. For the CDR3, the DNA is TGCGCCAGCAGCCCTCCCGACAGGGACAACTATGGCTACACCTTC.

The J gene is TRBJ1-2, the V gene TRBV28; D is perhaps TRBD1 (5 bases). The CDR3 is made up of 16 amino acids. V was trimmed by 6 bases and J by 1 base, leaving 18 bases between them. Germline V gene lookup returns CDR1 MDHEN and CDR2 SYDVKM. The CDR3 nucleotides are TGTGCCAGCAGCAGCCCACCGGGACGCTTTAACTATGGCTACACCTTC. This sequence encodes CASSSPPGRFNYGYTF.

The sample holds a few counts of this clone. The chain carries TRBV4-1 and TRBJ2-7, with TRBD2 matching 9 bases. Germline V gives CDR1 MGHRA, CDR2 YSYEKL. The V and J ends lost 0 bases and 6 bases, in that order; junction bases with no gene match: 9. CDR3 length equals 16 residues. The CDR3 nucleotides are TGCGCCAGCAGCCAAGATCGGGCGGGGGGGCCCTTCGAGCAGTACTTC. Protein sequence: CASSQDRAGGPFEQYF.

This sequence joins TRBV5-1 and TRBJ1-1; TRBD1 is a possible D gene (5 bases). CDR3 length equals 13 residues. Per the germline V gene, CDR1 is SGHRS and CDR2 is YFSETQ. Trimming shortened V by 3 bases and J by 10 bases, and 16 bases separated the two germline ends. CDR3 in amino acids: CASSWDQLSAAFF. For the CDR3, the DNA is TGCGCCAGCAGCTGGGACCAGCTGTCGGCAGCTTTCTTT. Full variable domain (outside the CDR3, taken from reference TRBV5-1 and TRBJ1-1): KAGVTQTPRYLIKTRGQQVTLSCSPISGHRSVSWYQQTPGQGLQFLFEYFSETQRNKGNFPGRFSGRQFSNSRSEMNVSTLELGDSALYLCASSWDQLSAAFFGQGTRLTVV.

This rearrangement joins TRBV9 to TRBJ1-1; D is ambiguous. V gave up 2 bases and J gave up 2 bases, with 10 bases separating them. The CDR3 runs 14 residues. Germline V gives CDR1 SGDLS, CDR2 YYNGEE. CDR3 sequence: CASSVSGGNTEAFF. In DNA, the CDR3 is TGTGCCAGCAGCGTTTCCGGCGGTAACACTGAAGCTTTCTTT.

CDR3 sequence (DNA): TGTGCCAGCAGCCCTATCCACGGGACGCCCAGCTCCTACGAGCAGTACTTC. This encodes CASSPIHGTPSSYEQYF. The chain uses TRBV28 and TRBJ2-7; either TRBD1 or TRBD2 may fit D (5 bases each). V was cut by 6 bases and J by 0 bases, with 21 bases left in between. The CDR3 has 17 amino acids. Germline values: CDR1 MDHEN, CDR2 SYDVKM.

The gene calls are TRBV27 and TRBJ2-3; D is uncertain. The ends were cut back, 5 bases at V and 9 bases at J, with 15 bases in the middle. The CDR3 runs 13 residues. The germline V gene has CDR1 MNHEY and CDR2 SMNVEV (reference sequence). As DNA, the CDR3 is TGTGCCAGCAGTATCCGATCACACGGCACGCAGTATTTT. It translates to CASSIRSHGTQYF.

V is TRBV7-2 and J is TRBJ1-5; D might be TRBD1 (6 bases). Between the trimmed V and J ends, which lost 6 bases and 2 bases, there was a span of 17 bases. The CDR3 loop spans 16 amino acids. Germline V lookup: CDR1 SGHTA, CDR2 FQGNSA. CDR3: CASSSLGGGGNQPQHF. Here the CDR3 DNA reads TGTGCCAGCAGTTCCCTAGGGGGAGGTGGCAATCAGCCCCAGCATTTT.

The chain is built from TRBV4-1 and TRBJ1-1; perhaps TRBD1 as D (5 bases). The length of the CDR3 is 15 residues. CDR1 MGHRA and CDR2 YSYEKL come from the germline V gene. The V gene lost 1 base and the J gene lost 1 base, with 10 bases spanning the gap. CDR3 bases: TGCGCCAGCAGCCAAGGTGCAGGGCGGAACACTGAAGCTTTCTTT. Amino acids: CASSQGAGRNTEAFF.

The rearrangement uses TRBV28 and TRBJ1-2; the D is unclear. Germline-derived CDR1 and CDR2 are MDHEN and SYDVKM. This CDR3 region has 12 residues. Trimming pared 10 bases from V and 8 bases from J, leaving 17 bases between. CDR3: CATQAGAGGYTF. CDR3 sequence (DNA): TGTGCCACCCAGGCGGGCGCGGGGGGCTACACCTTC.

This rearrangement joins TRBV27 to TRBJ1-1, with D tentatively TRBD1 (6 bases). Germline values: CDR1 MNHEY, CDR2 SMNVEV (reference sequence). The length of the CDR3 is 10 residues. V lost 10 bases and J lost 11, with 14 bases in between. The DNA for the CDR3 is TGTGCCACCCACAGGGTGTGGGCTTTCTTT. Translating it yields CATHRVWAFF.

The table lists this clone with a few counts. J is TRBJ2-7 and V is TRBV10-3; D is uncertain. The CDR3 contains 15 residues. The germline CDR1 and CDR2 sequences are ENHRY and SYGVKD. Trimming took 3 bases from V and 2 from J, leaving 14 bases between them. The CDR3 region has the DNA TGTGCCATCAGTGACTCGAGCACCCCCACCTACGAGCAGTACTTC. Its protein is CAISDSSTPTYEQYF.

A few counts support this clone. The chain joins TRBV20-1 to TRBJ2-1; D unresolved. The germline V gene has CDR1 DFQATT and CDR2 SNEGSKA (reference sequence). V lost 1 base to trimming and J lost 10 bases, with 8 bases between them. The CDR3 totals 11 residues. In DNA, the CDR3 is TGCAGTGCTAGAGCCCCGAAGGAGCAGTTCTTC. Encoded protein: CSARAPKEQFF.

As for this clone: This CDR3 is also generated by other DNA sequences in the sample. The rearrangement joins TRBV5-1 to TRBJ2-5; perhaps TRBD1 as D (5 bases). Germline V gives CDR1 SGHRS, CDR2 YFSETQ. CDR3 length: 14 amino acids. V gave up 0 bases and J gave up 2 bases, with 8 bases separating them. The CDR3 loop reads CASSLGGPQETQYF. The CDR3 DNA follows: TGCGCCAGCAGCTTGGGGGGCCCTCAAGAGACCCAGTACTTC.

This clone was counted between two and nine times. This chain connects TRBV29-1 to TRBJ2-5; 8 bases align to TRBD2. CDR1 is SQVTM, CDR2 ANQGSEA, per germline. CDR3 length equals 15 residues. The V segment lost 4 bases and the J segment 2 bases; nucleotides outside the gene matches: 9. This CDR3 is CSVGTAGEPQETQYF. CDR3 coding DNA: TGCAGCGTTGGCACAGCGGGGGAACCACAAGAGACCCAGTACTTC. The whole variable domain, remainder taken from reference TRBV29-1 and TRBJ2-5, is SAVISQKPSRDICQRGTSLTIQCQVDSQVTMMFWYRQQPGQSLTLIATANQGSEATYESGFVIDKFPISRPNLTFSTLTVSNMSPEDSSIYLCSVGTAGEPQETQYFGPGTRLLVL.

V usage is TRBV4-1 and J usage is TRBJ2-5; D not certain. Trimming stripped 1 base from V and 5 bases from J, with 14 bases between. CDR3 length: 15 residues. Germline lookup yields CDR1 MGHRA and CDR2 YSYEKL. For the CDR3, the DNA is TGCGCCAGCAGCCAAGGGTCCCCTCTAAGGGAGACCCAGTACTTC. It codes for CASSQGSPLRETQYF.

This clone was seen more than once but under ten times. The chain recombines TRBV7-2 with TRBJ1-5; maybe TRBD1 (5 bases). Germline loops: CDR1 SGHTA, CDR2 FQGNSA. CDR3 size: 13 residues. V lost 5 bases and J 9 bases, leaving 14 bases between the germline ends. The CDR3 bases are TGTGCCAGCAGCCCAGGGACCTTACGGCCCCAGCATTTT. Its translation: CASSPGTLRPQHF.